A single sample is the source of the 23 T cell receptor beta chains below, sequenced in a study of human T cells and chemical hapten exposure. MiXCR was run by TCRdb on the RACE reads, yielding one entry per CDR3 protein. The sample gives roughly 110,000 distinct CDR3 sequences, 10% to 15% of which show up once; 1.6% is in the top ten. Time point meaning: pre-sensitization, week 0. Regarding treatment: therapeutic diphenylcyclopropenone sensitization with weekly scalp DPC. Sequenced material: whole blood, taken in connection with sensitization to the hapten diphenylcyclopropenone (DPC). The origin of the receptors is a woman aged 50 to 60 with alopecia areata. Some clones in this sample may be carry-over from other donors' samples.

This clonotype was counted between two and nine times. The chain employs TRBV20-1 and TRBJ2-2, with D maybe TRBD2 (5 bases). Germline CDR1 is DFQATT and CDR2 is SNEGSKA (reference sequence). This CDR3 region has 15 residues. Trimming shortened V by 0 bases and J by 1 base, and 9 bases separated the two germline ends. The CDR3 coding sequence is TGCAGTGCTAGAGATTTCCGGGAGAACACCGGGGAGCTGTTTTTT. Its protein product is CSARDFRENTGELFF.

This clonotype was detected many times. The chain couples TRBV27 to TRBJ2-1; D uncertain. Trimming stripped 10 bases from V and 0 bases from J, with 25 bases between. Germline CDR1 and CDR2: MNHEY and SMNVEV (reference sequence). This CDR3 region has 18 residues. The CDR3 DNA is TGTGCCACAAAAAATAGAAGATTGGCCGCCAGCTCCTACAATGAGCAGTTCTTC. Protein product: CATKNRRLAASSYNEQFF.

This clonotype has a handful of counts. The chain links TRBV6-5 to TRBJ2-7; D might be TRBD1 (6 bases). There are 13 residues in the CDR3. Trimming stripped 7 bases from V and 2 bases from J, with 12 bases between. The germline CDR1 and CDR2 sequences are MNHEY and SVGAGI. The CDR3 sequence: CASTPGDTYEQYF. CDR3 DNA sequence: TGTGCCAGCACCCCAGGGGATACCTACGAGCAGTACTTC.

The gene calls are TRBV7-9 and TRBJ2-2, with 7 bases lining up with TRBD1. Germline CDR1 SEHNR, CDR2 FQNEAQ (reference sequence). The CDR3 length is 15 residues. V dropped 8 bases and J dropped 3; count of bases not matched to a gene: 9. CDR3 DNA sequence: TGTGCCAGCGCTTTTGGACAGGCTTACACCGGGGAGCTGTTTTTT. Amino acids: CASAFGQAYTGELFF.

DNA for the CDR3: TGTGCCAGCTCACCAGCAGGGGGGTCTGAAGCTTTCTTT. Translation: CASSPAGGSEAFF. V is TRBV18 and J is TRBJ1-1, with 7 positions matching TRBD1. The junction had 3 bases not matched to a gene; V was cut back by 2 bases and J by 6 bases. The CDR3 is 13 residues long. Looked up from germline, CDR1 is KGHSH and CDR2 is LQKENI.

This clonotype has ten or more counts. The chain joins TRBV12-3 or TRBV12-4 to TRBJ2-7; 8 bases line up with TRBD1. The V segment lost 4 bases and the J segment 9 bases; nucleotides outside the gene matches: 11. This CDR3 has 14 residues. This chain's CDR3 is CASSWTGYLPGQYF. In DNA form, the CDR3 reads TGTGCCAGCAGTTGGACAGGGTATCTCCCCGGGCAGTACTTC.

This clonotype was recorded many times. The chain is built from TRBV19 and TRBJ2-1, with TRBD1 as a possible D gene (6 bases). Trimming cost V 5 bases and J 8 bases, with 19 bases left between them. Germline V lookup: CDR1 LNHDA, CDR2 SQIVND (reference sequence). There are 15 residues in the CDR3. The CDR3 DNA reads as TGTGCCAGTAGTGTAGGACAGAGGTCCTGGGATGAGCAGTTCTTC. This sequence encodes CASSVGQRSWDEQFF.

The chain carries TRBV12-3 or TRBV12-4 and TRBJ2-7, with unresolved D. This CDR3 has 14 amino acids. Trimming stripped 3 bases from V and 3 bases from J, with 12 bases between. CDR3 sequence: CASSFWGMGYEQYF. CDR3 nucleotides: TGTGCCAGCAGTTTCTGGGGTATGGGCTACGAGCAGTACTTC.

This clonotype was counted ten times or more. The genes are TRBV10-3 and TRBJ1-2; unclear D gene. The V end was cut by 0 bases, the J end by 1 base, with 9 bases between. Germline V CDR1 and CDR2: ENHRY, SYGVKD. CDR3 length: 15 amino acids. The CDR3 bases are TGTGCCATCAGTGAGTCACCGACGCTTAACTATGGCTACACCTTC. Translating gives CAISESPTLNYGYTF.

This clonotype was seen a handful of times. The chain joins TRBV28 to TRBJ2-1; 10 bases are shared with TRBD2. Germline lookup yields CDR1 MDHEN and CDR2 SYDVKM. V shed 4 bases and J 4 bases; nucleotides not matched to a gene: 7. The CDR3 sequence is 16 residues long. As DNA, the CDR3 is TGTGCCAGCAGTTCGCTAGCGGGAGTAGGTTACAATGAGCAGTTCTTC. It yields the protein CASSSLAGVGYNEQFF.

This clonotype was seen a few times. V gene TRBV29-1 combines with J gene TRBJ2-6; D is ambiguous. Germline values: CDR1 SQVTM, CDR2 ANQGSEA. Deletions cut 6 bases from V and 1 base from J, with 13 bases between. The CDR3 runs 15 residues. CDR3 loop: CSVISWGSGANVLTF. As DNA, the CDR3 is TGCAGCGTCATCTCTTGGGGATCTGGGGCCAACGTCCTGACTTTC.

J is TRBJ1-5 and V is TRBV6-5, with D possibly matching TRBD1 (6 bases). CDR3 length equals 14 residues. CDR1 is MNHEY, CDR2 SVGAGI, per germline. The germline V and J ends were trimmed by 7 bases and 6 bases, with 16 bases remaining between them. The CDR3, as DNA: TGTGCCAGCAAACTCTTAGGGGGGGCTCAGCCCCAGCATTTT. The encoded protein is CASKLLGGAQPQHF.

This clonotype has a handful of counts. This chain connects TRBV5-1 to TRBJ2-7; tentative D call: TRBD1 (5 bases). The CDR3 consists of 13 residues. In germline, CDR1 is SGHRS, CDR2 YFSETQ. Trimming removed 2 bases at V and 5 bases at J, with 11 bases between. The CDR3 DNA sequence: TGCGCCAGCAGCTTCCCTGACAGCCACGAGCAGTACTTC. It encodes CASSFPDSHEQYF.

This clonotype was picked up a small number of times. The chain's CDR3 is CASSQYGTSGRTDTQYF. CDR3 in DNA: TGTGCCAGCAGCCAATACGGGACTAGCGGGAGGACAGATACGCAGTATTTT. The J gene is TRBJ2-3, the V gene TRBV3-1; 15 positions match TRBD2. Germline V CDR1 and CDR2: LGHDT, YNNKEL (reference sequence). Trimming removed 2 bases from V and 3 bases from J; junction bases left unmatched: 3. CDR3 length equals 17 residues.

CDR3 sequence: CASSPGQASTNTGELFF. The CDR3, as DNA: TGTGCCAGCAGCCCCGGACAGGCGTCTACGAACACCGGGGAGCTGTTTTTT. The V gene is TRBV27, the J gene TRBJ2-2; 7 positions match TRBD1. The trim removed 6 bases at V and 0 bases at J, leaving 10 bases unmatched. The germline V gene has CDR1 MNHEY and CDR2 SMNVEV (reference sequence). The CDR3 sequence is 17 residues long.

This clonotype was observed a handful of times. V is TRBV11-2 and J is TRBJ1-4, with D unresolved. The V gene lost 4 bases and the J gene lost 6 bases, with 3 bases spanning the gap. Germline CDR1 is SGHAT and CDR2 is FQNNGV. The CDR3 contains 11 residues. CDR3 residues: CASSSDEKLFF. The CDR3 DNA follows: TGTGCCAGCAGCTCCGATGAAAAACTGTTTTTT.

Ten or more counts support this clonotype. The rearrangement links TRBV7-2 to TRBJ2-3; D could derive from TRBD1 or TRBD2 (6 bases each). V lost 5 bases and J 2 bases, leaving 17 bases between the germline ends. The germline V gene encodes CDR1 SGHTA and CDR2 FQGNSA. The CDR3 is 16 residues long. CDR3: CASSQTLGGVTDTQYF. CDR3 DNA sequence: TGTGCCAGCAGCCAAACTTTGGGGGGCGTCACAGATACGCAGTATTTT.

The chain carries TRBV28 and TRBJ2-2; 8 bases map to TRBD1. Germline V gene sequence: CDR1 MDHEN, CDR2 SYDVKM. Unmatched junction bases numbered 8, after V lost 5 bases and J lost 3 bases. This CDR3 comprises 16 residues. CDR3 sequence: CASSPHRQGYTGELFF. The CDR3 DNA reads TGTGCCAGCAGTCCACATCGACAGGGGTACACCGGGGAGCTGTTTTTT. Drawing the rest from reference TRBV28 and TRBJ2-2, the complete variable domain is DVKVTQSSRYLVKRTGEKVFLECVQDMDHENMFWYRQDPGLGLRLIYFSYDVKMKEKGDIPEGYSVSREKKERFSLILESASTNQTSMYLCASSPHRQGYTGELFFGEGSRLTVL.

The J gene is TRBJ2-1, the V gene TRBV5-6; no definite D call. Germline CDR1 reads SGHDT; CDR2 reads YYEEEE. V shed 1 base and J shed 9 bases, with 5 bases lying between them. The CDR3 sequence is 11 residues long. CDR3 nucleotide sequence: TGTGCCAGCAGCTTGAGGCGTGAGCAGTTCTTC. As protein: CASSLRREQFF.

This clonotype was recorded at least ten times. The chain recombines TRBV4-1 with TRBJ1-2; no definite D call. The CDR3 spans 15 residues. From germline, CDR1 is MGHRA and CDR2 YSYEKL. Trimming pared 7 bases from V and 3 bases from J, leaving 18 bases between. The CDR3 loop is CASKLVTSADYGYTF. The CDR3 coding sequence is TGCGCCAGCAAACTAGTTACCTCTGCAGACTATGGCTACACCTTC.

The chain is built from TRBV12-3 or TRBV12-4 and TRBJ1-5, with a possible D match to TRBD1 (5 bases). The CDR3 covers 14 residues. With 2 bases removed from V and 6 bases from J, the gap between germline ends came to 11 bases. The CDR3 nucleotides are TGTGCCAGCAGTTTATGGGGGAATCGTCAGCCCCAGCATTTT. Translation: CASSLWGNRQPQHF.

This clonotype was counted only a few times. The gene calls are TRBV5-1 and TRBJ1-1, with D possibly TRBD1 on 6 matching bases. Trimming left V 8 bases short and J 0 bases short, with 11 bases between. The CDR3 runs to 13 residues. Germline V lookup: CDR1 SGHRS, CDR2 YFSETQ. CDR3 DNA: TGCGCCAGTTCGGACAGCATGAACACTGAAGCTTTCTTT. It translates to CASSDSMNTEAFF.

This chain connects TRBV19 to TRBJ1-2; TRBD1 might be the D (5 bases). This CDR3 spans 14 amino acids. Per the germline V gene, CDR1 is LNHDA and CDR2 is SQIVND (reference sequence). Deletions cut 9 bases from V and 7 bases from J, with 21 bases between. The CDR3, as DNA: TGTGCCAGCACCAACCGGGGGGGACCTCTTGGCTACACCTTC. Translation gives CASTNRGGPLGYTF.